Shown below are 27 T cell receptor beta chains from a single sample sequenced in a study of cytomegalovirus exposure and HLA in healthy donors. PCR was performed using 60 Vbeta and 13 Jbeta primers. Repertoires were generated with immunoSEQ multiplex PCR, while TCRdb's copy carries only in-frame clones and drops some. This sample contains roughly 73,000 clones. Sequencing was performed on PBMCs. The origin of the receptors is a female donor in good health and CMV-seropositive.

This CDR3 reads CASSVTTGGGSPLHF. Written as DNA, the CDR3 is TGTGCCAGCAGTGTTACGACAGGGGGAGGCTCACCCCTCCACTTT. The V and J genes are TRBV2 and TRBJ1-6; 9 nucleotides align to TRBD1. This CDR3 has 15 residues. Trimming removed 4 bases from V and 10 bases from J; junction bases left unmatched: 8. Germline V gives CDR1 SNHLY, CDR2 FYNNEI.

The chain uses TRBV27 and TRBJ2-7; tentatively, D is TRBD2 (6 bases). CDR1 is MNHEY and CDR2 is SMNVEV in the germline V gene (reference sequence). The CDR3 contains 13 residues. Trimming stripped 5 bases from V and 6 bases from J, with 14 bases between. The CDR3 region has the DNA TGTGCCAGCAGTAGACTAGTTGAAAGCGAGCAGTACTTC. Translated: CASSRLVESEQYF.

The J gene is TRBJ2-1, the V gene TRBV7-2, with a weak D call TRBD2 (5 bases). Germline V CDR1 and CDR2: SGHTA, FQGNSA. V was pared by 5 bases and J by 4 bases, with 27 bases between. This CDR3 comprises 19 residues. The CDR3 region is CASSPLGGSQAPRYNEQFF. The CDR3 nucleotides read TGTGCCAGCAGCCCGCTTGGAGGTTCCCAAGCGCCTAGGTACAATGAGCAGTTCTTC.

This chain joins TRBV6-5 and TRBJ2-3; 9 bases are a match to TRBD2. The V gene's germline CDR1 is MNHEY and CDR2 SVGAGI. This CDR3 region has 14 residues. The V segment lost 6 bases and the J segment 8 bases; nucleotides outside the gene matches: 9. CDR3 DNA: TGTGCCAGCAGGCCCCTTCGGCGGGGGGGTACGCAGTATTTT. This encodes CASRPLRRGGTQYF.

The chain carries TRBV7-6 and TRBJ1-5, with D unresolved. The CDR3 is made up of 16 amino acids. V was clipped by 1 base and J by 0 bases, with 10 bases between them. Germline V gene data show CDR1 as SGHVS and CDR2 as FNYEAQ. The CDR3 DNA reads TGTGCCAGCAGCTTAGTCCCAGGCGCTAGCAATCAGCCCCAGCATTTT. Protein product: CASSLVPGASNQPQHF.

CDR3 loop: CASSLDRGSYNEQFF. As DNA, the CDR3 is TGTGCCAGCAGCCTTGACAGGGGGTCCTACAATGAGCAGTTCTTC. This chain connects TRBV7-3 to TRBJ2-1, with 9 bases matching TRBD1. The CDR3 sequence is 15 residues long. V lost 5 bases and J lost 1; bases outside the gene matches: 3. Germline V gives CDR1 SGHTA, CDR2 FQGTGA.

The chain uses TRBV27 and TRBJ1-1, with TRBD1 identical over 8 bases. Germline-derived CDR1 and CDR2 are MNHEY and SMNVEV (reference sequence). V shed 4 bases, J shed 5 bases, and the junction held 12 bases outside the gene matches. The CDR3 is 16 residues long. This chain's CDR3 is CASSSRGTGGQTEAFF. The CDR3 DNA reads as TGTGCCAGCAGTTCCAGAGGAACAGGGGGACAGACTGAAGCTTTCTTT.

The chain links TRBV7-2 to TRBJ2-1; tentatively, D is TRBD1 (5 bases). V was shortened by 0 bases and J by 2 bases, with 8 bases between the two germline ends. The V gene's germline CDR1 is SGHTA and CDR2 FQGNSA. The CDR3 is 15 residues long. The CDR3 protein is CASSLAAGTYNEQFF. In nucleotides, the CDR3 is TGTGCCAGCAGCTTAGCGGCAGGGACCTACAATGAGCAGTTCTTC.

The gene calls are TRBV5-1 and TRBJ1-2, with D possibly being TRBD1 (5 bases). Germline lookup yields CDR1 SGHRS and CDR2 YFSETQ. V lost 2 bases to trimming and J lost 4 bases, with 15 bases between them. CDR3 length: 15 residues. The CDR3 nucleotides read TGCGCCAGCAGCTTAGGCTTCGACGGGGGCTATGGCTACACCTTC. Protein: CASSLGFDGGYGYTF.

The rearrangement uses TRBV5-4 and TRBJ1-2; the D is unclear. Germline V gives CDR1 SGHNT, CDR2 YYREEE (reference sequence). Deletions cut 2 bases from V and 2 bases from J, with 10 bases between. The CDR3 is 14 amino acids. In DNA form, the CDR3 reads TGTGCCAGCAGCTTATTACAGAGCAACTATGGCTACACCTTC. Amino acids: CASSLLQSNYGYTF.

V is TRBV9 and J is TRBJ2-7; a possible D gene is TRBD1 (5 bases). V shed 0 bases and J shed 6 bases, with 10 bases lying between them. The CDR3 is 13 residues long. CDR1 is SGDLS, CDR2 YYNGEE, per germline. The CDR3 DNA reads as TGTGCCAGCAGCGTAGCAAGGGGATCCGAGCAGTACTTC. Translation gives CASSVARGSEQYF.

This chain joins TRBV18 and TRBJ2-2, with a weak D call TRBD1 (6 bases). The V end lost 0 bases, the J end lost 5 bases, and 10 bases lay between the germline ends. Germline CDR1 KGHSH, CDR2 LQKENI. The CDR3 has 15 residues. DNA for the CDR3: TGTGCCAGCTCACCACCGCCAGGGGCGACCGGGGAGCTGTTTTTT. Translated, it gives CASSPPPGATGELFF.

CDR3 protein: CASSTSGTAYNEQFF. DNA of the CDR3: TGTGCCAGTAGTACATCCGGGACAGCCTACAATGAGCAGTTCTTC. The V call is TRBV19, the J call TRBJ2-1; 7 bases fit TRBD1. The V gene's germline CDR1 is LNHDA and CDR2 SQIVND (reference sequence). The J segment lost 2 bases and the V segment lost 4 bases, leaving 5 bases of the junction unmatched. The CDR3 is 15 residues long.

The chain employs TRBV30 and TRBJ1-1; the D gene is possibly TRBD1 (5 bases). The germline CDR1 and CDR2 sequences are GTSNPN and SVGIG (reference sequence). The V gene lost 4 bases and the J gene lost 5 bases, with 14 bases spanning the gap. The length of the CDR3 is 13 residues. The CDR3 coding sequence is TGTGCCTGGACATTGCAGGGATGGACTGAAGCTTTCTTT. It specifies CAWTLQGWTEAFF.

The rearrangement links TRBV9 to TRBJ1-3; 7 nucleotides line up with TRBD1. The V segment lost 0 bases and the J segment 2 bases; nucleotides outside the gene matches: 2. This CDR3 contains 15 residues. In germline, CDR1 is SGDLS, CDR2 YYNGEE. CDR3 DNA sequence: TGTGCCAGCAGCGTAGCCGGACAGGCTGGAAACACCATATATTTT. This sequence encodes CASSVAGQAGNTIYF.

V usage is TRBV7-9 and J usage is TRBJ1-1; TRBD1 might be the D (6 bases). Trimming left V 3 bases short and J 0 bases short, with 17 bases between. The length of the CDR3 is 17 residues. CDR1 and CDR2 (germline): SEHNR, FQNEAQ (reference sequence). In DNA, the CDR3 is TGTGCCAGCAGCTTTCTCGCAGGGGCCGGGGTGAACACTGAAGCTTTCTTT. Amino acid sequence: CASSFLAGAGVNTEAFF.

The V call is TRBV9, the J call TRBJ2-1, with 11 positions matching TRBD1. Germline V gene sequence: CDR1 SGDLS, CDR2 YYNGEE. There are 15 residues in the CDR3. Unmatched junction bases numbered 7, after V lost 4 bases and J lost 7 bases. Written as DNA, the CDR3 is TGTGCCAGCAGCTCCGGACAGGGGGCTGGGAATGAGCAGTTCTTC. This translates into CASSSGQGAGNEQFF.

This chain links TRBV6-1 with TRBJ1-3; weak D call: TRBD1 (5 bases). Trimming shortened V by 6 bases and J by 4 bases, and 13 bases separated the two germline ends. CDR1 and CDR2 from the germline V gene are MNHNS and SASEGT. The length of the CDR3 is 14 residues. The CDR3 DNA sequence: TGTGCCAGCAGGACTGGGGCTGGCGGAAACACCATATATTTT. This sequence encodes CASRTGAGGNTIYF.

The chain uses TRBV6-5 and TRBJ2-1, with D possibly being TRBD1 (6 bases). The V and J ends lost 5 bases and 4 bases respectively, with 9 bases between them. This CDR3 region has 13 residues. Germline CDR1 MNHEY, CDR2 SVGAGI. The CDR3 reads CASSPDRYNEQFF. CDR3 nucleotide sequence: TGTGCCAGCAGTCCCGACAGGTACAATGAGCAGTTCTTC.

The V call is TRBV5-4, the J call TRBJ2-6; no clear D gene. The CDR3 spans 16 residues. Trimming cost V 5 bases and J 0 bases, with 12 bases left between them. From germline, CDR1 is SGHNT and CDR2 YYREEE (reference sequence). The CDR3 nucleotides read TGTGCCAGCAGTGTCGACATTCCCTCTGGGGCCAACGTCCTGACTTTC. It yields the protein CASSVDIPSGANVLTF.

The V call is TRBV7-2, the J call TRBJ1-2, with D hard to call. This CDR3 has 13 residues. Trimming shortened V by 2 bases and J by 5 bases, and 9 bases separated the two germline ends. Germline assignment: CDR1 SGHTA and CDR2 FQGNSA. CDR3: CASSLQRFYGYTF. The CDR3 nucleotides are TGTGCCAGCAGCTTACAGCGATTTTATGGCTACACCTTC. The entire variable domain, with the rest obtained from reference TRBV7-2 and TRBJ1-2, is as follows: GAGVSQSPSNKVTEKGKDVELRCDPISGHTALYWYRQSLGQGLEFLIYFQGNSAPDKSGLPSDRFSAERTGGSVSTLTIQRTQQEDSAVYLCASSLQRFYGYTFGSGTRLTVV.

CDR3 protein: CASSQQGVRQYF. The CDR3 nucleotides are TGTGCCAGCAGCCAACAGGGGGTCAGGCAGTATTTT. The rearrangement uses TRBV7-2 and TRBJ2-3; the match to TRBD1 covers 8 bases. This CDR3 is built from 12 residues. V lost 5 bases and J lost 11; bases outside the gene matches: 6. Germline loops: CDR1 SGHTA, CDR2 FQGNSA.

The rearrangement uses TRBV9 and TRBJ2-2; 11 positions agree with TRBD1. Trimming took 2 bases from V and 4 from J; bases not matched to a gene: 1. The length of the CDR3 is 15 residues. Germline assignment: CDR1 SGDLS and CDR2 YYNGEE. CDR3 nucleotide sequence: TGTGCCAGCAGCGTGGGACAGGGGGTCACCGGGGAGCTGTTTTTT. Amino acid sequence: CASSVGQGVTGELFF. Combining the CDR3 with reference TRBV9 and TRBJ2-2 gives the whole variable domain DSGVTQTPKHLITATGQRVTLRCSPRSGDLSVYWYQQSLDQGLQFLIQYYNGEERAKGNILERFSAQQFPDLHSELNLSSLELGDSALYFCASSVGQGVTGELFFGEGSRLTVL.

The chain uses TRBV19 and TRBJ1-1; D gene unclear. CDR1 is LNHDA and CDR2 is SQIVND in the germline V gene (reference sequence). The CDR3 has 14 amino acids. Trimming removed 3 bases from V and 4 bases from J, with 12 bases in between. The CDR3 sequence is CASSIHGETTEAFF. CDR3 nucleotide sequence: TGTGCCAGTAGTATCCACGGGGAGACCACTGAAGCTTTCTTT.

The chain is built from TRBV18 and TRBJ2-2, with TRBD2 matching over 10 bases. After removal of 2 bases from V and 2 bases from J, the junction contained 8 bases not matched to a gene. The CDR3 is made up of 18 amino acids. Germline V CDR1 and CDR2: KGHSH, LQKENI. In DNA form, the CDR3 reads TGTGCCAGCTCACCAATCGTCCTAGCGGGGGATAACACCGGGGAGCTGTTTTTT. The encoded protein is CASSPIVLAGDNTGELFF.

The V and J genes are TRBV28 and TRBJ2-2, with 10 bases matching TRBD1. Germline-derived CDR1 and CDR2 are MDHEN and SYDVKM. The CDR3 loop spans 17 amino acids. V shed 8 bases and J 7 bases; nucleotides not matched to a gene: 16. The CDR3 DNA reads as TGTGCCAGCTCGTGGGTTTTGGGACAGGGGTTAAACGGGGAGCTGTTTTTT. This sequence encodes CASSWVLGQGLNGELFF.

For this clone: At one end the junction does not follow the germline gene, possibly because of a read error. The CDR3 DNA reads TGTGCCAGTAGTTCGGGAGTAGTGGGCGGGGAGCTGTTTTTT. Translation: CASSSGVVGGELFF. The rearrangement uses TRBV6-6 and TRBJ2-2, with a weak D call TRBD2 (6 bases). This CDR3 comprises 14 residues. Germline V gives CDR1 MNHNY, CDR2 SVGAGI (reference sequence).